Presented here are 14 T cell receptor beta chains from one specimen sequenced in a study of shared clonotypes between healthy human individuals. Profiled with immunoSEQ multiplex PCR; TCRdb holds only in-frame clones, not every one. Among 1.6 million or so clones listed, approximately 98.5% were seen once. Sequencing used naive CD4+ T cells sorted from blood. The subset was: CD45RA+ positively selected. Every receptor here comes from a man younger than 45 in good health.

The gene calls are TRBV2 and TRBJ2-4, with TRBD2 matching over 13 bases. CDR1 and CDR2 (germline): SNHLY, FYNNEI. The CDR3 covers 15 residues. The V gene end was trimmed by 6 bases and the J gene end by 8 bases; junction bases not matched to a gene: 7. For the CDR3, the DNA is TGTGCCAGCAGAGAAACTAGCGGGAGGGGGGACATTCAGTACTTC. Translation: CASRETSGRGDIQYF.

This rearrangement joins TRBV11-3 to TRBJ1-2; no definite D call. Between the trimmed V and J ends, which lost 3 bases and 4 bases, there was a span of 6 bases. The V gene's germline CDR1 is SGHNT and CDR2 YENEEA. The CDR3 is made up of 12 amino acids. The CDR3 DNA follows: TGTGCCAGCAGCTTGAAGGGCTATGGCTACACCTTC. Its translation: CASSLKGYGYTF.

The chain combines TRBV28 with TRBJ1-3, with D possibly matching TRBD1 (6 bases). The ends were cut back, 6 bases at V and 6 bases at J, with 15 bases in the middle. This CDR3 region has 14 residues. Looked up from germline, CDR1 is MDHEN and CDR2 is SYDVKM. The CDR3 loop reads CASRPTGDINTIYF. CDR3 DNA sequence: TGTGCCAGCAGACCGACAGGCGATATAAACACCATATATTTT.

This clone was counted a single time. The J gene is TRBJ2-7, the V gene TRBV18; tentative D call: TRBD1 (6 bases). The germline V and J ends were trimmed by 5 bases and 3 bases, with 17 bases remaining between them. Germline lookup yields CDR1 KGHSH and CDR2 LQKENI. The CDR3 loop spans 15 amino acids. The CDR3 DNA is TGTGCCAGCTCATCTTTCTTCGGACAGTACTACGAGCAGTACTTC. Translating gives CASSSFFGQYYEQYF. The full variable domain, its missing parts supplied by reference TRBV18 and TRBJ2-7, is NAGVMQNPRHLVRRRGQEARLRCSPMKGHSHVYWYRQLPEEGLKFMVYLQKENIIDESGMPKERFSAEFPKEGPSILRIQQVVRGDSAAYFCASSSFFGQYYEQYFGPGTRLTVT.

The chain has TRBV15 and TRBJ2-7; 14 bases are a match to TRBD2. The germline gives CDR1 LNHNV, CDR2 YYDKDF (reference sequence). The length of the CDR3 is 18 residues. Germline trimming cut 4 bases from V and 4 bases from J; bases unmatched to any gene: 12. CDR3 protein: CATSTNLGLAGVSYEQYF. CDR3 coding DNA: TGTGCCACCAGCACCAATCTGGGACTAGCGGGAGTGTCGTACGAGCAGTACTTC.

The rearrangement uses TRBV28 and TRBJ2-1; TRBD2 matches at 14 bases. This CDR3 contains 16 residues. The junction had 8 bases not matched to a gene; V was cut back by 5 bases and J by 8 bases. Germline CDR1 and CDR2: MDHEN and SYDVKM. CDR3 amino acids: CASSIGTSGSLYEQFF. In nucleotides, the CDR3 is TGTGCCAGCAGTATCGGGACTAGCGGGAGTTTGTATGAGCAGTTCTTC.

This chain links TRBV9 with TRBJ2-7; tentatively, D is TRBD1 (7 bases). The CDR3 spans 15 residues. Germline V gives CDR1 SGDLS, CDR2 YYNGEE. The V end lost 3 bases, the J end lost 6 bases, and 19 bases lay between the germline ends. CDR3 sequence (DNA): TGTGCCAGCAGCGAGGGGGGCTCGACAGGGCTCGAGCAGTACTTC. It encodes CASSEGGSTGLEQYF.

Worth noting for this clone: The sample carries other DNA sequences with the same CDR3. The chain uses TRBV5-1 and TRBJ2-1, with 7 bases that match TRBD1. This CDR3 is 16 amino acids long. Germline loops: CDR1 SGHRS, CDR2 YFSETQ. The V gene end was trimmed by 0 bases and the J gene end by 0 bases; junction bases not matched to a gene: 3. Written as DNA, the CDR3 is TGCGCCAGCAGCTTGGAGGCAGGGGGCTCCTACAATGAGCAGTTCTTC. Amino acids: CASSLEAGGSYNEQFF. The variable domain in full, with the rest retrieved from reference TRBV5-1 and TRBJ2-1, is KAGVTQTPRYLIKTRGQQVTLSCSPISGHRSVSWYQQTPGQGLQFLFEYFSETQRNKGNFPGRFSGRQFSNSRSEMNVSTLELGDSALYLCASSLEAGGSYNEQFFGPGTRLTVL.

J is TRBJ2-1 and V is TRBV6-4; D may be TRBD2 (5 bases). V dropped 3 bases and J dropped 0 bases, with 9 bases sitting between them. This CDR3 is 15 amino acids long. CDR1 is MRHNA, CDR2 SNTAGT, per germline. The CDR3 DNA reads TGTGCCAGCAGTGAACAAGCGGCCTCCTACAATGAGCAGTTCTTC. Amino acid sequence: CASSEQAASYNEQFF.

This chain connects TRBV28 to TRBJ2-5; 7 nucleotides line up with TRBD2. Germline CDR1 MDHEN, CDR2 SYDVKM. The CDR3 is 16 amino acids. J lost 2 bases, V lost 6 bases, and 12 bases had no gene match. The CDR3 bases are TGTGCCAGCAGCCCCCCCGCGGGGGATCCTCAAGAGACCCAGTACTTC. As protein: CASSPPAGDPQETQYF.

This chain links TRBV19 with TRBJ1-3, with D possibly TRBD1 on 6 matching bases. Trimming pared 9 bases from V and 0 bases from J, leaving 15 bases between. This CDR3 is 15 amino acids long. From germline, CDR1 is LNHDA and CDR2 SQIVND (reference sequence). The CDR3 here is CASLNRVNSGNTIYF. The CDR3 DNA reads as TGTGCCAGCTTGAACAGGGTTAACTCTGGAAACACCATATATTTT.

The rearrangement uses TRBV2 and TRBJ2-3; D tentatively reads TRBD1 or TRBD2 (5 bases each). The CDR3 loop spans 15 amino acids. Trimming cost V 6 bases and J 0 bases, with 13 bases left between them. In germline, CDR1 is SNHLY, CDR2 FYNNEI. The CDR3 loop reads CASSHNRDSTDTQYF. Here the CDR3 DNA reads TGTGCCAGCAGCCACAACCGGGACAGCACAGATACGCAGTATTTT.

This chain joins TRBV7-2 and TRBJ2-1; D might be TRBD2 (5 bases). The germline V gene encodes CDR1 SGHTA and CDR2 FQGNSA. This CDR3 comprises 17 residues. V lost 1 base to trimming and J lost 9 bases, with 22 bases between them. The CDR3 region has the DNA TGTGCCAGCAGCTTAGGGGTCACAGCCGGGTACGCGGGTGAGCAGTTCTTC. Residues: CASSLGVTAGYAGEQFF.

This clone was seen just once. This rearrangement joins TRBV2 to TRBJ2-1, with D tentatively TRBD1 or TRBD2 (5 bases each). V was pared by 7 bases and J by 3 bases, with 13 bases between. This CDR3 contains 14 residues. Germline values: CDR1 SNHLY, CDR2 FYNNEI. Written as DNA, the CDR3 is TGTGCCAGCACCGGGACCCGCGGCTACAATGAGCAGTTCTTC. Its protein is CASTGTRGYNEQFF.